This TCR beta chain was identified in a study of T cell responses to AZD1222 COVID-19 vaccine (dated by TCRdb to the early 2020s). As for the study more broadly: Because spike-specific TCR depth and breadth did not differ between the two schedules, AZD1222 recipients who got a second dose at roughly 4 weeks were pooled with those who got a second dose at roughly 12 weeks. TCR sequencing covered some 240 trial participants: about 210 given two doses of AZD1222 and 26 given two doses of MenACWY control vaccine. Enrollment into the trials was organized by age into subgroups of 18-55, 56-69 and 70-plus years, and those subgroups contained about 160, 30 and 59 TCR-sequenced participants, respectively. On the study overall, not on this receptor specifically: The whole spike protein was spanned by vaccine-associated CD4 TCRs, and dominant responses were seen in regions 160-218 and 743-854. No day 14 peak-response samples were available, so repertoires were characterized only after the peak T cell response. Reportedly, almost half of the unique spike-specific TCRs recognized epitopes lying outside the regions that are mutated in the B.1.351 and B.1.1.7 variants. Spike-specific TCR breadth and depth rose significantly after two AZD1222 doses compared with day 0 and with MenACWY recipients. Conclusions about previously exposed vaccinees are limited, since just six or seven AZD1222 recipients were seropositive for SARS-CoV-2 at baseline. Participants were mostly white British and included more females than males, and it was suggested by the authors that clonal diversity may have been underestimated. In the small 56-69-year group, the increase in depth fell short of significance, most likely because of low power.

Concerning this clone itself: The clone's antigen remains unknown. No much larger clone is present one base from it, and per-base qualities are unavailable.

The CDR3 regions of human TCRbeta chains were analyzed by immunosequencing. Per the source publication's procedure: Repertoire TCRs were matched against a reference library of SARS-CoV-2-specific TCRs generated with the MIRA antigen-specificity platform. Breadth meant the fraction of unique TCRs that were SARS-CoV-2-associated, whereas depth meant the fraction of total T cells that were SARS-CoV-2-associated. Using the MIRA data, each spike-specific TCR was assigned both to the spike region to which the TCR was reactive and to a CD4 or CD8 class. Log10-transformed breadth and depth values were compared by one-way ANOVA with Sidak's multiple comparisons tests. In TCRdb, the immuneACCESS table is reduced to in-frame sequences with V and J assigned. These tables do not hold every clone; where another copy was compared, an unresolved V gene accounts for under half, and the others remain unexplained. V and J calls and clone size come straight from that table; D and trimming were deduced from the DNA. The sample table lists about 87,000 clones, nearly 90% of them with a count of one. The ten largest clones represent over 7.5% of the sample.

CDR3 length: 13 amino acids, cysteine to phenylalanine. The sequence is cut down to CDR3 DNA, 39 bases in frame from base 1. The trim is 8 bases for V and 3 bases for J, with a gap of 16 bases between the germline ends. As encoded in the germline V gene, CDR1 is SQVTM while CDR2 is ANQGSEA. In light of the paper, this sample's time point label describes: baseline before first vaccination. Vaccinee samples came from UK trials COV001 and COV002, including a single-blind randomized controlled phase 2/3 trial of AZD1222 (ChAdOx1 nCoV-19) in healthy adults. For TCRbeta chain sequencing, PBMC samples were collected from trial participants at day 0 and at day 28 after the second dose.

The V and J segments used are TRBV29-1 and TRBJ1-2, with TRBD1 perhaps the D gene, on 5 matching bases. This sequence originates from an adult in good health. This sample comprised peripheral blood, obtained on day 0 of AZD1222 vaccination. The CDR3 region reads CSSGRGTDYGYTF. The DNA sequence reads TGCAGCTCCGGGCGAGGGACGGACTATGGCTACACCTTC.